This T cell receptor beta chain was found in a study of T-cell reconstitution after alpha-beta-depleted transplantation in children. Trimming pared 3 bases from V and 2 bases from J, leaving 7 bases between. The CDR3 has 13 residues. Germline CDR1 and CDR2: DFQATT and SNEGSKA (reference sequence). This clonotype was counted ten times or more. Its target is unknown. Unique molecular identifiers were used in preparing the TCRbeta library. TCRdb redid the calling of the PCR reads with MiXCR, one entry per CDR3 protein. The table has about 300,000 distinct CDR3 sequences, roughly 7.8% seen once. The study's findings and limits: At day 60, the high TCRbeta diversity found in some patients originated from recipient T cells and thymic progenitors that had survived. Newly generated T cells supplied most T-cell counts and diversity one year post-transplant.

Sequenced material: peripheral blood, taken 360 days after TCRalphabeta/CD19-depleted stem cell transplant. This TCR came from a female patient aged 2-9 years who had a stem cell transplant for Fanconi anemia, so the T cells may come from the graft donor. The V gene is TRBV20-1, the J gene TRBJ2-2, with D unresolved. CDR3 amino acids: CSARAFNTGELFF. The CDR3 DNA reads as TGCAGTGCTAGGGCCTTCAACACCGGGGAGCTGTTTTTT.